A selection of T cell receptor beta chains follows, all from one sample in a study of cytomegalovirus exposure and HLA in healthy donors. Produced via immunoSEQ multiplex PCR; TCRdb's table is partial and in-frame only. This sample yields 140,000 to 150,000 clones, of which approximately 70% are seen a single time; 1.6% belongs to the top ten. Material for sequencing was PBMCs. Receptor source: a woman between 18 and 29 years old in good health and CMV-seronegative. Each CDR3 is given with its conserved first and last residue. Fields, in order: V gene, J gene, clone size, D gene, CDR3 DNA, CDR3 protein. The D gene is left open where the match is weak. Clone size is not always given. Where it is, it says once, few, many or a class for expanded clones.

TRBV7-2	TRBJ1-6	-	-	TGTGCCAGCAGCTTAGGGATGGGGGGGAGCAATTCACCCCTCCACTTT	CASSLGMGGSNSPLHF
TRBV4-3	TRBJ2-3	-	-	TGCGCCAGCAGCCAGGCTAGGCGGGACGAAACAGATACGCAGTATTTT	CASSQARRDETDTQYF
TRBV19	TRBJ1-1	few	TRBD1	TGTGCCAGTAGCCAACGCGCCCCCAGGGGGAGCACTGAAGCTTTCTTT	CASSQRAPRGSTEAFF
TRBV4-1	TRBJ1-2	-	TRBD1	TGCGCCAGCAGCCCCAAACAGGGGGCTGGATGGGGCTACACCTTC	CASSPKQGAGWGYTF
TRBV7-8	TRBJ2-5	-	-	TGTGCCAGCAGCGCCTACCGGGGCCAGTACTTC	CASSAYRGQYF
TRBV4-1	TRBJ1-3	-	-	TGCGCCAGCAGCGAGGACACCTCTCGCTCTGGAAACACCATATATTTT	CASSEDTSRSGNTIYF
TRBV25-1	TRBJ2-2	-	-	TGTGCCAGCAGCCTAGGACAGACGAACACCGGGGAGCTGTTTTTT	CASSLGQTNTGELFF
TRBV2	TRBJ2-3	once	-	TGTGCCAGCAGTGCGGGGACAGATACGCAGTATTTT	CASSAGTDTQYF
TRBV7-2	TRBJ1-1	-	-	TGTGCCAGCAGCTTAGGAATAGTTTCTTTCTTT	CASSLGIVSFF
TRBV7-9	TRBJ2-6	-	TRBD1	TGTGCCAGCAGCCTCGGACAGGGGGCGCCCGGGGCCAACGTCCTGACTTTC	CASSLGQGAPGANVLTF
TRBV6-6	TRBJ1-2	few	TRBD1	TGTGCCAGCAGTCCCATGGACAGGGTCGACGGCTACACCTTC	CASSPMDRVDGYTF
TRBV5-1	TRBJ2-3	-	TRBD1	TGCGCCAGCAGATCCAGCGGGACAGGGCTCGAGATCTTGCAGTATTTT	CASRSSGTGLEILQYF
TRBV11-2	TRBJ1-1	-	-	TGTGCCAGCAGCTTAGAGGGCGCGAGGAACACTGAAGCTTTCTTT	CASSLEGARNTEAFF
TRBV27	TRBJ2-5	-	TRBD1	TGTGCCAGCAGTTCGGTCGGGACAGTCCAAGAGACCCAGTACTTC	CASSSVGTVQETQYF
TRBV19	TRBJ2-3	-	TRBD1	TGTGCCAGTAGACCGACAGGGGGCGCAGATACGCAGTATTTT	CASRPTGGADTQYF
TRBV7-8	TRBJ2-1	-	TRBD1	TGTGCCAGCAGCCACCGGACAGGGATTGAGCAGTTCTTC	CASSHRTGIEQFF
TRBV5-4	TRBJ1-3	-	-	TGTGCCAGCAGCTTGGCAGGTCCCTCTGGAAACACCATATATTTT	CASSLAGPSGNTIYF
TRBV11-3	TRBJ2-2	-	TRBD1	TGTGCCAGCAGCTTATGGGACAGGGAAGCCGGGGAGCTGTTTTTT	CASSLWDREAGELFF
TRBV5-1	TRBJ2-6	-	-	TGCGCCAGCAGCTTTTCAGGACCCTCGTTCGCTGGGGCCAACGGCCTGACTTTC	CASSFSGPSFAGANGLTF
TRBV5-1	TRBJ1-4	few	TRBD1	TGCGCCAGCAGCCCCGCGGGACAGCTTAATGAAAAACTGTTTTTT	CASSPAGQLNEKLFF
TRBV7-2	TRBJ1-2	-	-	TGTGCCAGCAGCTTAAGCTATAGGGACATAAATGGCTACACCTTC	CASSLSYRDINGYTF
TRBV5-4	TRBJ2-5	few	-	TGTGCCAGCAGCCAGGGACTCCGACAAGAGACCCAGTACTTC	CASSQGLRQETQYF
TRBV5-1	TRBJ2-6	-	TRBD1	TGCGCCAGCAGCTCTGGGACAGGGGGAGTCTCTGGGGCCAACGGCCTGACTTTC	CASSSGTGGVSGANGLTF
TRBV4-1	TRBJ1-1	-	-	TGCGCCGCCGAAGAGACAGAAGGGGCTGAAGCTTTCTTT	CAAEETEGAEAFF
TRBV29-1	TRBJ1-1	-	-	TGCAGCGTGGCCAGCGCGAACACTGAAGCTTTCTTT	CSVASANTEAFF
TRBV7-2	TRBJ2-5	-	TRBD2	TGTGCCAGCAGCGCGGGACTAGCGGGACGGGAGACCCAGTACTTC	CASSAGLAGRETQYF
TRBV19	TRBJ1-1	-	-	TGTGCCAGTAGTATACCGCCTGGCAGCGTGAACACTGAAGCTTTCTTT	CASSIPPGSVNTEAFF
TRBV13	TRBJ2-7	-	TRBD2	TGTGCCAGCAGTCCCGCTCCCTTAGCGGGGGTAGGGGAGCAGTACTTC	CASSPAPLAGVGEQYF
TRBV27	TRBJ2-1	once	TRBD2	TGTGCCAGCAGTCGGCTAGCGGGAGGCTCACCGTTCTTC	CASSRLAGGSPFF
TRBV10-3	TRBJ2-5	-	TRBD2	TGTGCCATCAGTGAGAGGGGACTAGCGGGAGAAGTGGAGCAAGAGACCCAGTACTTC	CAISERGLAGEVEQETQYF
TRBV5-4	TRBJ2-5	-	TRBD2	TGTGCCAGCAGCTTGTGGGGGGGACAAGAGACCCAGTACTTC	CASSLWGGQETQYF
TRBV11-3	TRBJ1-2	once	TRBD1	TGTGCCAGCAGTCCAGGGGGCCTTGGCTACACCTTC	CASSPGGLGYTF
TRBV4-3	TRBJ1-1	few	-	TGCGCCAGCAGCCAAGATCTTGGCAGGGTAGCTTTCTTT	CASSQDLGRVAFF
TRBV7-2	TRBJ2-3	few	TRBD2	TGTGCCAGCAGCGCACAGCGGGAGTTAGATACGCAGTATTTT	CASSAQRELDTQYF
TRBV5-4	TRBJ2-4	once	TRBD2	TGTGCCAGTACATCAGCGGGAGGGTCGGCCAAAAACATTCAGTACTTC	CASTSAGGSAKNIQYF
TRBV10-3	TRBJ2-3	-	TRBD2	TGTGCCACCTCCAGCGGGGGGGCTAGCACAGATACGCAGTATTTT	CATSSGGASTDTQYF
TRBV18	TRBJ2-1	-	-	TGTGCCAGCTCACCACCGGGCGGGGGCAACAATGAGCAGTTCTTC	CASSPPGGGNNEQFF
TRBV19	TRBJ2-2	few	-	TGTGCCAGTAGTTTGTCGCGGGACACCGGGGAGCTGTTTTTT	CASSLSRDTGELFF
TRBV6-6	TRBJ1-5	-	-	TGTGCCAGCAGTTACTCGACGGGGGAAAATCAGCCCCAGCATTTT	CASSYSTGENQPQHF
TRBV11-2	TRBJ1-4	-	-	TGTGCCAGCAGCTACCAGGGGCTTGGTGAAAAACTGTTTTTT	CASSYQGLGEKLFF
TRBV11-2	TRBJ2-1	-	-	TGTGCCAGCAGCTTAGAGGGACTCCTTAGACAAGGGGATGAGCAGTTCTTC	CASSLEGLLRQGDEQFF